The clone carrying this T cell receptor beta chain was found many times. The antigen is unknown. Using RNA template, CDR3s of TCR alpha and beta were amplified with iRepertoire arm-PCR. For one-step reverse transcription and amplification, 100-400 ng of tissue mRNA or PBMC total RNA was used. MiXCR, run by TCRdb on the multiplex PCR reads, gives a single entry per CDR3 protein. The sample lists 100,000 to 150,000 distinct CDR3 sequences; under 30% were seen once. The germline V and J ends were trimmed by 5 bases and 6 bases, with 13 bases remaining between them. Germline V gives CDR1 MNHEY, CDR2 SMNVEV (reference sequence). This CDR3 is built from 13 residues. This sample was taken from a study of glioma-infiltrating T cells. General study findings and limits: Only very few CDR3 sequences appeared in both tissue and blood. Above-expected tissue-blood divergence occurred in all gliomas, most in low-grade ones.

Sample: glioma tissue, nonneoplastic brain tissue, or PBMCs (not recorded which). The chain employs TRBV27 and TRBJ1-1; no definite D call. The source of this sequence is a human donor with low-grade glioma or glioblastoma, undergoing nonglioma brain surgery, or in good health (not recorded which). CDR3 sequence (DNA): TGTGCCAGCAGTAAGTCACACAGTCCTGAAGCTTTCTTT. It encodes CASSKSHSPEAFF.